The present TCR beta chain was sequenced within a study of T-cell reconstitution after alpha-beta-depleted transplantation in children. Study-wide results and caveats: There were some patients whose high TCRbeta diversity at day 60 came from surviving recipient T cells and thymic progenitors.

Many counts were recorded for this clonotype. Antigen: not known. The V end lost 2 bases, the J end lost 3 bases, and 20 bases lay between the germline ends. CDR1 is SGHTA and CDR2 is FQGNSA in the germline V gene. The CDR3 sequence is 17 residues long. Unique molecular identifiers were incorporated when the TCRbeta library was constructed. MiXCR, applied by TCRdb to the PCR reads, yields one record per CDR3 protein. The sample contains around 370,000 distinct CDR3 sequences, 15% to 20% of which appear only once. Sequencing was performed on PBMCs, mostly from graft donor cells, taken 360 days after TCRalphabeta/CD19-depleted stem cell transplant. This chain joins TRBV7-2 and TRBJ2-7, with D perhaps TRBD1 (6 bases). The source is a male patient aged 2 to 10 who had a stem cell transplant for acute lymphoblastic leukemia, so the T cells may come from the graft donor. DNA of the CDR3: TGTGCCAGCAGCTTACGACTATCAGGGGTAACTGGCTACGAGCAGTACTTC. Its translation: CASSLRLSGVTGYEQYF.